These T cell receptor beta chains were read from a single sample in a study of T cell responses to AZD1222 COVID-19 vaccine. Assay: immunoSEQ multiplex PCR; the TCRdb copy retains only in-frame clones and omits some. The sample lists 170,000 or so clones, roughly nine tenths occurring once. The sequencing used peripheral blood, collected on day 0 of AZD1222 vaccination. These receptors all stem from an adult in good health. Each CDR3 is given with its conserved first and last residue. The order of the fields is clone size, V gene, J gene, D gene, CDR3 protein, CDR3 DNA. A D gene is named only where the DNA matches it firmly. Where a row states a size, it is once, few, many or the class of an expanded clone; other rows omit it.

clone_size: NA
v_call: TRBV12-5
j_call: TRBJ2-3
d_call: NA
cdr3_aa: CASGLFLGVGGTDTQYF
cdr3_nt: TGTGCTAGTGGTTTGTTTTTAGGGGTAGGGGGCACAGATACGCAGTATTTT

clone_size: NA
v_call: TRBV5-1
j_call: TRBJ1-3
d_call: NA
cdr3_aa: CASSSRDTKRSGNTIYF
cdr3_nt: TGCGCCAGCAGCTCCCGGGACACCAAACGCTCTGGAAACACCATATATTTT

clone_size: NA
v_call: TRBV27
j_call: TRBJ2-7
d_call: NA
cdr3_aa: CASSLQGLGFGGVSYEQYF
cdr3_nt: TGTGCCAGCAGTTTACAAGGTCTAGGTTTTGGGGGCGTCTCCTACGAGCAGTACTTC

clone_size: NA
v_call: TRBV29-1
j_call: TRBJ1-4
d_call: NA
cdr3_aa: CSVGQNEKLFF
cdr3_nt: TGCAGCGTTGGACAAAATGAAAAACTGTTTTTT

clone_size: NA
v_call: TRBV9
j_call: TRBJ1-1
d_call: NA
cdr3_aa: CASSVGGEDPEAFF
cdr3_nt: TGTGCCAGCAGCGTAGGGGGGGAGGACCCTGAAGCTTTCTTT

clone_size: NA
v_call: TRBV7-9
j_call: TRBJ1-5
d_call: NA
cdr3_aa: CASSLGDINQPQHF
cdr3_nt: TGTGCCAGCAGCTTAGGAGATATAAATCAGCCCCAGCATTTT

clone_size: NA
v_call: TRBV7-2
j_call: TRBJ1-1
d_call: NA
cdr3_aa: CASSYPKGGGRTEAFF
cdr3_nt: TGTGCCAGCAGCTACCCGAAGGGGGGGGGCCGCACTGAAGCTTTCTTT

clone_size: NA
v_call: TRBV1
j_call: TRBJ1-5
d_call: NA
cdr3_aa: CTSSQDACHQPQHF
cdr3_nt: TGCACCAGCAGCCAAGATGCGTGCCATCAGCCCCAGCATTTT

clone_size: NA
v_call: TRBV6-4
j_call: TRBJ1-1
d_call: NA
cdr3_aa: CASSEQKNTEAFF
cdr3_nt: TGTGCCAGCAGTGAACAGAAGAACACTGAAGCTTTCTTT

clone_size: NA
v_call: TRBV9
j_call: TRBJ2-1
d_call: NA
cdr3_aa: CASSVDLGRVGNEQFF
cdr3_nt: TGTGCCAGCAGCGTAGACCTCGGTAGGGTCGGCAATGAGCAGTTCTTC

clone_size: NA
v_call: TRBV10-3
j_call: TRBJ2-7
d_call: TRBD1
cdr3_aa: CAISGGTGRAYEQYF
cdr3_nt: TGTGCCATCAGTGGGGGGACAGGGAGGGCCTACGAGCAGTACTTC

clone_size: NA
v_call: TRBV7-9
j_call: TRBJ1-1
d_call: NA
cdr3_aa: CASSLALKGGVTEAFF
cdr3_nt: TGTGCCAGCAGCTTAGCGCTAAAGGGTGGAGTGACTGAAGCTTTCTTT

clone_size: NA
v_call: TRBV18
j_call: TRBJ1-2
d_call: TRBD1
cdr3_aa: CASSPPGQGDYYGYTF
cdr3_nt: TGTGCCAGCTCACCACCGGGACAGGGGGATTACTATGGCTACACCTTC

clone_size: NA
v_call: TRBV6-2/TRBV6-3
j_call: TRBJ2-3
d_call: TRBD2
cdr3_aa: CASSPGGAGTDTQYF
cdr3_nt: TGTGCCAGCAGTCCCGGGGGGGCCGGCACAGATACGCAGTATTTT

clone_size: NA
v_call: TRBV5-5
j_call: TRBJ2-7
d_call: NA
cdr3_aa: CASNLGRGIFEQYF
cdr3_nt: TGTGCCAGCAATCTAGGCAGGGGTATATTCGAGCAGTACTTC

clone_size: NA
v_call: TRBV13
j_call: TRBJ2-1
d_call: TRBD2
cdr3_aa: CASSLGGGAYNEQFF
cdr3_nt: TGTGCCAGCAGCTTAGGCGGGGGGGCCTACAATGAGCAGTTCTTC

clone_size: NA
v_call: TRBV5-5
j_call: TRBJ2-5
d_call: NA
cdr3_aa: CASSLQSETQYF
cdr3_nt: TGTGCCAGCAGCTTGCAGAGCGAGACCCAGTACTTC

clone_size: NA
v_call: TRBV6-5
j_call: TRBJ2-7
d_call: TRBD1
cdr3_aa: CASSPGQSFYEQYF
cdr3_nt: TGTGCCAGCAGCCCGGGACAGTCCTTCTACGAGCAGTACTTC

clone_size: NA
v_call: TRBV20-1
j_call: TRBJ2-7
d_call: NA
cdr3_aa: CSASGLWQTSDEQYF
cdr3_nt: TGCAGTGCTAGTGGGCTCTGGCAGACTTCCGACGAGCAGTACTTC

clone_size: NA
v_call: TRBV4-3
j_call: TRBJ1-1
d_call: NA
cdr3_aa: CASSPPDLNTEAFF
cdr3_nt: TGCGCCAGCAGCCCCCCGGATTTGAACACTGAAGCTTTCTTT

clone_size: NA
v_call: TRBV27
j_call: TRBJ2-1
d_call: NA
cdr3_aa: CASSPFSGGDEQFF
cdr3_nt: TGTGCCAGCAGTCCCTTCTCAGGTGGAGATGAGCAGTTCTTC

clone_size: few
v_call: TRBV4-3
j_call: TRBJ1-2
d_call: NA
cdr3_aa: CASSQDSIGHGYTF
cdr3_nt: TGCGCCAGCAGCCAAGATTCCATTGGGCATGGCTACACCTTC

clone_size: NA
v_call: TRBV7-9
j_call: TRBJ2-7
d_call: NA
cdr3_aa: CASSLSIEQYF
cdr3_nt: TGTGCCAGCAGCTTATCAATTGAGCAGTACTTC

clone_size: NA
v_call: TRBV7-3
j_call: TRBJ2-3
d_call: NA
cdr3_aa: CASSPRGRGSTDTQYF
cdr3_nt: TGTGCCAGCAGCCCCCGGGGCCGAGGGAGCACAGATACGCAGTATTTT

clone_size: once
v_call: TRBV3-1/TRBV3-2
j_call: TRBJ1-6
d_call: NA
cdr3_aa: CASSLQVPGGSPLHF
cdr3_nt: TGTGCCAGCAGCCTCCAAGTCCCGGGAGGTTCACCCCTCCACTTT

clone_size: NA
v_call: TRBV7-2
j_call: TRBJ2-1
d_call: NA
cdr3_aa: CASSSPGSLGQFF
cdr3_nt: TGTGCCAGCAGCTCGCCAGGTTCTTTAGGGCAGTTCTTC

clone_size: NA
v_call: TRBV7-9
j_call: TRBJ1-3
d_call: NA
cdr3_aa: CASSLGDHWTGNTIYF
cdr3_nt: TGTGCCAGCAGCCTCGGGGACCACTGGACCGGAAACACCATATATTTT

clone_size: NA
v_call: TRBV4-3
j_call: TRBJ1-6
d_call: NA
cdr3_aa: CASSQDSSSPLHF
cdr3_nt: TGCGCCAGCAGCCAAGATAGTTCTTCACCCCTCCACTTT

clone_size: NA
v_call: TRBV7-9
j_call: TRBJ1-5
d_call: TRBD1
cdr3_aa: CASSSSDRVDQPQHF
cdr3_nt: TGTGCCAGCAGCTCCTCGGACAGGGTTGATCAGCCCCAGCATTTT

clone_size: NA
v_call: TRBV21-1
j_call: TRBJ1-3
d_call: NA
cdr3_aa: CASRVPGTGLSGNTIYF
cdr3_nt: TGTGCCAGCAGGGTACCTGGGACAGGGTTGTCTGGAAACACCATATATTTT

clone_size: NA
v_call: TRBV4-1
j_call: TRBJ2-5
d_call: NA
cdr3_aa: CASSQARRGWGETQYF
cdr3_nt: TGCGCCAGCAGCCAAGCGAGGCGGGGTTGGGGAGAGACCCAGTACTTC

clone_size: NA
v_call: TRBV7-3
j_call: TRBJ2-2
d_call: NA
cdr3_aa: CASTIDSANTGELFF
cdr3_nt: TGTGCCAGCACCATCGACAGCGCGAACACCGGGGAGCTGTTTTTT